The source of this T cell receptor beta chain is a study of PD-1 blockade in classical Hodgkin lymphoma. Study conclusions and caveats: Reported baseline diversity: healthy donors highest, relapsed/refractory patients lowest. Prior therapy or disease activity may underlie the repertoire differences, whose causes remain undefined. Unlike CD8+ TCR diversity, which did not rise significantly by C4D1, CD4+ TCR diversity did.

Each patient's relapse followed autologous stem cell transplantation, and brentuximab vedotin exposure varied. Trimming shortened V by 1 base and J by 1 base, and 16 bases separated the two germline ends. The CDR3 totals 17 residues. Germline V gene lookup returns CDR1 SGHAT and CDR2 FQNNGV. Generated by immunoSEQ multiplex PCR, the TCRdb table keeps only in-frame clones and is missing some. Of fewer than 110,000 clones listed, 85% to 90% are singletons. This clone was observed once. Its antigen is as yet unknown. The clonotype was recovered from a human donor with classical Hodgkin lymphoma. The chain is built from TRBV11-2 and TRBJ1-1, with a weak D call TRBD1 (6 bases). Sample: peripheral blood mononuclear cells (PBMCs), taken before the second cycle of nivolumab. The CDR3 protein is CASSLVTLGTTNTEAFF. In nucleotides, the CDR3 is TGTGCCAGCAGCTTAGTGACTTTGGGGACAACGAACACTGAAGCTTTCTTT.